This entry describes one T cell receptor beta chain. The source of the sample is a study of blood T cell repertoires in COVID-19. Whole-study context: Italy, Spain and the United States were the sources of the convalescent and acute COVID-19 samples. PBMCs, B-cell-depleted T cells, or T cells were the source of the cDNA or gDNA that made up the material.

Trimming removed 6 bases from V and 6 bases from J, with 14 bases in between. The CDR3 runs 13 residues. In the authors' methods: The authors estimated nucleated cell counts from reference gene primer amplification. The table came from immunoSEQ multiplex PCR; TCRdb's copy has only in-frame clones and leaves some out. V and J calls and clone size come straight from that table; D and trimming were deduced from the DNA. The table includes roughly 80,000 clones, under 80% detected once. V usage is TRBV12-3 or TRBV12-4 and J usage is TRBJ1-1, with D perhaps TRBD1 (5 bases). Sequencing was carried out using peripheral blood. This TCR came from a human donor in a cohort sampled during active COVID-19. The CDR3 coding sequence is TGTGCCAGCAGGGGCCTAGGGGATGCTGAAGCTTTCTTT. This sequence encodes CASRGLGDAEAFF.